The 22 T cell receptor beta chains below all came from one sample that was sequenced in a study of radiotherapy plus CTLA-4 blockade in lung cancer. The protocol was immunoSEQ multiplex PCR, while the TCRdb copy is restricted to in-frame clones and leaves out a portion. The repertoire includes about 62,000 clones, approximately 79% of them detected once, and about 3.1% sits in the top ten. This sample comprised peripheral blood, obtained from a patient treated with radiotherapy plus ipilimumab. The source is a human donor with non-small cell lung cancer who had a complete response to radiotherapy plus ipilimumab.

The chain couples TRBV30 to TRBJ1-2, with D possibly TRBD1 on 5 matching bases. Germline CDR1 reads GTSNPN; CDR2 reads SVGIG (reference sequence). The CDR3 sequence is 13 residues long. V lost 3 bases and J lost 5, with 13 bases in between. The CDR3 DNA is TGTGCCTGGAGCGGGGGGGGTGGTTATGGCTACACCTTC. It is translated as CAWSGGGGYGYTF. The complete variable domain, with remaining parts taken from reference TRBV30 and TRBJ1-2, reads SQTIHQWPATLVQPVGSPLSLECTVEGTSNPNLYWYRQAAGRGLQLLFYSVGIGQISSEVPQNLSASRPQDRQFILSSKKLLLSDSGFYLCAWSGGGGYGYTFGSGTRLTVV.

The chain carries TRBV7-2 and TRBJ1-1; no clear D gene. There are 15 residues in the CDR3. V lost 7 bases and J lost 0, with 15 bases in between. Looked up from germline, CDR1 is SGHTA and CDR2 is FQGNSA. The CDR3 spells CASTPWTGMNTEAFF. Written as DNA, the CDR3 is TGTGCCAGCACCCCCTGGACGGGGATGAACACTGAAGCTTTCTTT.

In DNA, the CDR3 is TGTGCCATTGGACAGGGGCTTGACGAGCAGTACTTC. Encoded protein: CAIGQGLDEQYF. V gene TRBV6-5 combines with J gene TRBJ2-7; TRBD1 aligns across 9 bases. Germline V gene sequence: CDR1 MNHEY, CDR2 SVGAGI. The CDR3 runs to 12 residues. J was trimmed by 5 bases and V by 10 bases; bases with no gene match: 6.

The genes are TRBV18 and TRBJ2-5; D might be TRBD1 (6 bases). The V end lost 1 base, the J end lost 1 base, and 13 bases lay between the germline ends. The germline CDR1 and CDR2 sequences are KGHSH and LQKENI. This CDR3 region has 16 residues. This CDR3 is CASSPQEGRGQETQYF. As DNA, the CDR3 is TGTGCCAGCTCACCACAAGAGGGCAGGGGCCAAGAGACCCAGTACTTC.

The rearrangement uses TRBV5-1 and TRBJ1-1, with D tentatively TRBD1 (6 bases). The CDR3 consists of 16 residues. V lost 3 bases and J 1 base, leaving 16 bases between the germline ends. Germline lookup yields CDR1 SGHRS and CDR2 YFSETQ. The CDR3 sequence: CASSSGHLQGNTEAFF. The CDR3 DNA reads TGCGCCAGCAGCTCGGGACATCTCCAAGGGAACACTGAAGCTTTCTTT.

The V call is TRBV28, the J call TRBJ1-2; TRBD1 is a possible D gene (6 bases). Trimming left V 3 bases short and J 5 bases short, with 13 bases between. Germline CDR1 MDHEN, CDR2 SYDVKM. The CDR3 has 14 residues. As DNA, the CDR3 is TGTGCCAGCAGTTTTGGGGACAACCGATATGGCTACACCTTC. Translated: CASSFGDNRYGYTF.

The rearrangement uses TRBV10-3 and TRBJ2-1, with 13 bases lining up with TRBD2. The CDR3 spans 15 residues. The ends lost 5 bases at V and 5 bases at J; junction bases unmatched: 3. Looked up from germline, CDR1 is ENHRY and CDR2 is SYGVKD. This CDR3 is CAISRLAGGNNEQFF. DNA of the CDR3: TGTGCCATCAGTCGACTAGCGGGAGGCAACAATGAGCAGTTCTTC.

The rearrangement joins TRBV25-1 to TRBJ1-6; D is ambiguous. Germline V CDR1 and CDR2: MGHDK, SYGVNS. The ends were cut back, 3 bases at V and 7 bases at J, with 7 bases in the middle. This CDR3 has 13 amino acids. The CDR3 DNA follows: TGTGCCAGCAGTGATTTTCAGAATTCACCCCTCCACTTT. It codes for CASSDFQNSPLHF.

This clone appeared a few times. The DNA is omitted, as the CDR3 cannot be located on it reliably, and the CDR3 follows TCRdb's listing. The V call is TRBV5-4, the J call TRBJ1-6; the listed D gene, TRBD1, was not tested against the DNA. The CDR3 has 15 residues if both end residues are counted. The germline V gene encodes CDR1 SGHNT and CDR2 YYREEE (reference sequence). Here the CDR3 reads CASSYFGTGTVDIHF.

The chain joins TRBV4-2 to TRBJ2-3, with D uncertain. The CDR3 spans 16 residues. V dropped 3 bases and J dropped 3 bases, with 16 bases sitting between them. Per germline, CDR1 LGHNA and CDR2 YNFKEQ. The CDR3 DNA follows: TGTGCCAGCAGCCAGGGCTATGGTATGGGTACAGATACGCAGTATTTT. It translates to CASSQGYGMGTDTQYF.

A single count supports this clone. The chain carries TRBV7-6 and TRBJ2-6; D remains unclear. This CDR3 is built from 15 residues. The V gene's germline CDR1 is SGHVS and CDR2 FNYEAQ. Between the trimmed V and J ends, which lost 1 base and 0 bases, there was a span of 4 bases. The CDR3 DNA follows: TGTGCCAGCAGCTTAGTCCGCTCTGGGGCCAACGTCCTGACTTTC. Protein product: CASSLVRSGANVLTF.

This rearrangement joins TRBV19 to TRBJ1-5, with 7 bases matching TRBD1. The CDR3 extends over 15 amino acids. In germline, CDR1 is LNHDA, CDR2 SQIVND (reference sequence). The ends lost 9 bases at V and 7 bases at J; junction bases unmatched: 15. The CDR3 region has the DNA TGTGCCAGGATAGACAGGGAAGGGAGAGGGCAGCCCCAGCATTTT. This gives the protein CARIDREGRGQPQHF.

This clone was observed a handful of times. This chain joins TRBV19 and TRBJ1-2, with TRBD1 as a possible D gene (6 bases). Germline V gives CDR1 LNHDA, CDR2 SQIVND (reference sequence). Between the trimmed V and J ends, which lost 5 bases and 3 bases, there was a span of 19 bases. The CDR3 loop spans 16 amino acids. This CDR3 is CASSAWFRTADYGYTF. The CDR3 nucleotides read TGTGCCAGTAGTGCGTGGTTCCGGACAGCGGACTATGGCTACACCTTC.

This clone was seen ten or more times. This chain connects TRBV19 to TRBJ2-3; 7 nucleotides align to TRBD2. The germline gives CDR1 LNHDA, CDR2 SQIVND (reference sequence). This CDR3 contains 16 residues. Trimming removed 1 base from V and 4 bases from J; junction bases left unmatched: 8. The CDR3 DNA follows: TGTGCCAGTAGTATAGTTGGCGGGAGAGGTTCAGATACGCAGTATTTT. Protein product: CASSIVGGRGSDTQYF.

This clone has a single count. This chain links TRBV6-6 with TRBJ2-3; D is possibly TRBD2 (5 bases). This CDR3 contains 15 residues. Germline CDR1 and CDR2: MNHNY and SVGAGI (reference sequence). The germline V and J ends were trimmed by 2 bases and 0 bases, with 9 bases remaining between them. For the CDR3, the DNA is TGTGCCAGCAGTTACGAGCGGAAAAGCACAGATACGCAGTATTTT. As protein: CASSYERKSTDTQYF.

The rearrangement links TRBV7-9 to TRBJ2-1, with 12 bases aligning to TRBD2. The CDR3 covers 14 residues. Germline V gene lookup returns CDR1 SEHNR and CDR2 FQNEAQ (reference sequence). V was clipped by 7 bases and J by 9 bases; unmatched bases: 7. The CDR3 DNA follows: TGTGCCAGCAACAAACTAGCGGGAGGAGGTGAGCAGTTCTTC. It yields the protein CASNKLAGGGEQFF.

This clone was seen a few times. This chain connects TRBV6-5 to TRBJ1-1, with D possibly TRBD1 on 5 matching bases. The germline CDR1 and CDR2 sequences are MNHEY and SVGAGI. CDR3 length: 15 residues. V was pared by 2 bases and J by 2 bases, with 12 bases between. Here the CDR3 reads CASSYQTETNTEAFF. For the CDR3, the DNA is TGTGCCAGCAGTTACCAGACAGAGACTAACACTGAAGCTTTCTTT.

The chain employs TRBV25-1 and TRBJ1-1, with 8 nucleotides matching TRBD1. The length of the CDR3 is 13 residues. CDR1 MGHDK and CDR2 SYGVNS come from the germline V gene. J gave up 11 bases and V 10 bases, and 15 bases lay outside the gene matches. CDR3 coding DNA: TGTGCCACCCGTCCACAGGGGGTTGTATGGGCTTTCTTT. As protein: CATRPQGVVWAFF.

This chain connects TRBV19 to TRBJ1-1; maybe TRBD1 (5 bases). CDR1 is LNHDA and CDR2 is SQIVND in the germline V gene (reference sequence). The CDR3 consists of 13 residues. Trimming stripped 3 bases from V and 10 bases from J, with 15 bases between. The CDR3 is CASSIGLSRGAFF. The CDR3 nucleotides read TGTGCCAGTAGTATTGGGCTATCAAGGGGAGCTTTCTTT.

The CDR3 is CASSVAGAPYEQYF. The CDR3 nucleotides are TGTGCCAGCAGCGTAGCGGGAGCCCCCTACGAGCAGTACTTC. V usage is TRBV9 and J usage is TRBJ2-7; tentatively, D is TRBD2 (6 bases). Germline V gene lookup returns CDR1 SGDLS and CDR2 YYNGEE. Trimming took 0 bases from V and 2 from J, leaving 9 bases between them. The CDR3 is 14 amino acids.

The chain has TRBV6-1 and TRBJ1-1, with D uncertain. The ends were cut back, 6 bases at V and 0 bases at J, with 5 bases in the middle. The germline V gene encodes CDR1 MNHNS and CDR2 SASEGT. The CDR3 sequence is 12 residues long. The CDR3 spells CASSRLNTEAFF. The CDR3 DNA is TGTGCCAGCAGCCGTTTGAACACTGAAGCTTTCTTT.

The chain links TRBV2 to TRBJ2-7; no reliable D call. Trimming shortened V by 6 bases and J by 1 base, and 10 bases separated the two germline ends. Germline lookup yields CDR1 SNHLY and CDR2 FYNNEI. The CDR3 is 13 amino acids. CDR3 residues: CASRADFSYEQYF. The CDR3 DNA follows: TGTGCCAGCAGAGCCGACTTTTCCTACGAGCAGTACTTC.